This T cell receptor beta chain was recorded in a study of blood T cell repertoires in COVID-19. Across the whole study: Acute-phase and convalescent COVID-19 samples originated in the United States, Italy and Spain. PBMCs, B-cell-depleted T cells, or T cells provided the cDNA or gDNA that made up the material.

As processed by the authors: Amplification of reference gene primers provided the estimated nucleated cell counts. Libraries were prepared by immunoSEQ multiplex PCR; TCRdb keeps only in-frame clonotypes and omits some of them. V, J and clone size are taken as reported in that table, and D and trimming were inferred from the DNA itself. Among a few hundred thousand clones listed, 70% to 90% were seen once. With 4 bases removed from V and 9 bases from J, the gap between germline ends came to 13 bases. CDR3 length equals 13 residues. Germline CDR1 SGHNT, CDR2 YENEEA. The gene calls are TRBV11-3 and TRBJ2-1; D is uncertain. This TCR was sampled from a woman between 25 and 40 years old who had recovered from COVID-19. Sequencing was performed on peripheral blood. The CDR3 DNA reads TGTGCCAGCAGCTCCTTTGGGCCTGGTGAGCAGTTCTTC. Encoded protein: CASSSFGPGEQFF.